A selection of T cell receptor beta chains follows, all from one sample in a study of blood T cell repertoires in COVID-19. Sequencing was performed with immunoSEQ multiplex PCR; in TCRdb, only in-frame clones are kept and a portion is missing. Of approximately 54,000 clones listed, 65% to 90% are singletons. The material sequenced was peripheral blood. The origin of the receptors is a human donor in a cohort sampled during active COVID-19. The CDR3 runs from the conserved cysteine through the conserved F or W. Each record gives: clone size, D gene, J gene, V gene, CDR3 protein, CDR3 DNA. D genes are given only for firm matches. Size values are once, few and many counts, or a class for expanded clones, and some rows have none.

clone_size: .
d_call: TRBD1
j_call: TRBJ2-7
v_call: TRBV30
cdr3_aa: CAWSVDRGYEQYF
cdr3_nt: TGTGCCTGGAGTGTGGACAGGGGCTACGAGCAGTACTTC

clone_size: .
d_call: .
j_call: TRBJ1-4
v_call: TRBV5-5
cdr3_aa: CASRDPSGATNEKLFF
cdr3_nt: TGTGCCAGCAGGGACCCCTCAGGGGCAACTAATGAAAAACTGTTTTTT

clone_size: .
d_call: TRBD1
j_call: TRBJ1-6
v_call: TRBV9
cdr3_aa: CASSVRAQGDNSPLHF
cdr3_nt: TGTGCCAGCAGCGTGCGCGCCCAGGGGGATAATTCACCCCTCCACTTT

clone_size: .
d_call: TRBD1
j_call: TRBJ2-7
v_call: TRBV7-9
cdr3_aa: CASTPTGAHEQYF
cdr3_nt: TGTGCCAGCACCCCGACAGGGGCCCACGAGCAGTACTTC

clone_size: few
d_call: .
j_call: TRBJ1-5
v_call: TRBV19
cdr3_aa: CASSPTGGSYQPQHF
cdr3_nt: TGTGCCAGTAGCCCGACAGGCGGGTCGTATCAGCCCCAGCATTTT

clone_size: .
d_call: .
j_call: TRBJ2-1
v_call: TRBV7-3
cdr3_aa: CASSQMDSNEQFF
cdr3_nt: TGTGCCAGCAGCCAGATGGACAGCAATGAGCAGTTCTTC

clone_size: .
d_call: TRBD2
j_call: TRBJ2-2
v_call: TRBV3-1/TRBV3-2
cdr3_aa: CASSQGLAGITGELFF
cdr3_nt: TGTGCCAGCAGCCAAGGTCTAGCGGGAATCACCGGGGAGCTGTTTTTT

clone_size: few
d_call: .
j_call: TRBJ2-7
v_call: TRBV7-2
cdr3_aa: CASSLQVYEQYF
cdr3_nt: TGTGCCAGCAGCTTACAGGTTTACGAGCAGTACTTC

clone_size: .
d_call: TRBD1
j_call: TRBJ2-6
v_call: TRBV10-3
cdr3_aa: CAIRGTGDISGANVLTF
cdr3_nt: TGTGCCATCAGGGGGACAGGGGACATCTCTGGGGCCAACGTCCTGACTTTC

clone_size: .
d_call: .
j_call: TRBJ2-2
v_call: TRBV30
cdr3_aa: CAWSRSRGGGELFF
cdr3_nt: TGTGCCTGGAGTCGTTCCAGGGGTGGCGGGGAGCTGTTTTTT

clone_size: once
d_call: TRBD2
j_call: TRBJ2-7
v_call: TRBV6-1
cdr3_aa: CASSEMSGTIYEQYF
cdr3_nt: TGTGCCAGCAGTGAAATGTCGGGGACTATCTACGAGCAGTACTTC

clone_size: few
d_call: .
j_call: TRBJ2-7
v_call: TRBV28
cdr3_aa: CASSFRPRWESSYEQYF
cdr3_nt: TGTGCCAGCAGTTTTCGACCGAGGTGGGAGAGCTCCTACGAGCAGTACTTC

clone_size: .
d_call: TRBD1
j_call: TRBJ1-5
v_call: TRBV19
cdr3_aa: CASSIGAGGAGNQPQHF
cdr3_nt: TGTGCCAGTAGTATAGGGGCAGGGGGCGCCGGCAATCAGCCCCAGCATTTT

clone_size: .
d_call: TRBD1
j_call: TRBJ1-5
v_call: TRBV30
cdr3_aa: CAWSRRGPDQPQHF
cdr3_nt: TGTGCCTGGAGCCGAAGGGGGCCGGATCAGCCCCAGCATTTT

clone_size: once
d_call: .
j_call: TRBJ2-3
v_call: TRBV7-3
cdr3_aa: CASSFLAADTQYF
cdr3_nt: TGTGCCAGCAGCTTTCTGGCGGCAGATACGCAGTATTTT

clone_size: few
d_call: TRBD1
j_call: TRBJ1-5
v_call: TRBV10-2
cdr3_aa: CASSEPGTGEQPQHF
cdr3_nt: TGCGCCAGCAGTGAGCCCGGGACAGGGGAACAGCCCCAGCATTTT

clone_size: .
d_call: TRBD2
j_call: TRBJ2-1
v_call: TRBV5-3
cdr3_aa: CARRTGLALF
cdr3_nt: TGTGCCAGAAGAACGGGACTAGCGCTCTTC

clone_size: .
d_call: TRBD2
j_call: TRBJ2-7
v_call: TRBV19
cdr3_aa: CASSIGAGVIYEQYF
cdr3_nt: TGTGCCAGTAGTATAGGAGCGGGAGTTATCTACGAGCAGTACTTC

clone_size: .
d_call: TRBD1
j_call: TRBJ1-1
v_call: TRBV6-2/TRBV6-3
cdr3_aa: CASSRTGENTEAFF
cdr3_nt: TGTGCCAGCAGCCGAACAGGGGAGAACACTGAAGCTTTCTTT

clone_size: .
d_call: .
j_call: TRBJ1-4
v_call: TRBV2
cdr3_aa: CASSGANEKLFF
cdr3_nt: TGTGCCAGCAGTGGCGCTAATGAAAAACTGTTTTTT

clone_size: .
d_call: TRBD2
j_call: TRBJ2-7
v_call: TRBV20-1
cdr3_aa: CSVKRDYEQYF
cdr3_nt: TGCAGTGTTAAGCGGGACTACGAGCAGTACTTC

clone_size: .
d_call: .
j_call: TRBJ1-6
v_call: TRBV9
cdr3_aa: CASSVGLGAGFENLPLHF
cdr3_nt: TGTGCCAGCAGCGTAGGTCTTGGGGCAGGGTTCGAGAACTTACCCCTCCACTTT

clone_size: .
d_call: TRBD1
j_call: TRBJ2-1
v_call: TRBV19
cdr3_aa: CASSHRDRVYNEQFF
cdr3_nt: TGTGCCAGTAGCCACCGGGACAGGGTATACAATGAGCAGTTCTTC

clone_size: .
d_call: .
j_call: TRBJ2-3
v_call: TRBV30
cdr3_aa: CAALAESTDTQYF
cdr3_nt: TGTGCCGCCTTAGCGGAGAGCACAGATACGCAGTATTTT

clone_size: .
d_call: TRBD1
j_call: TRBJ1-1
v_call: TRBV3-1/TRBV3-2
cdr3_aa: CASSLGTGDTEAFF
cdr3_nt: TGTGCCAGCAGCCTCGGGACAGGGGACACTGAAGCTTTCTTT

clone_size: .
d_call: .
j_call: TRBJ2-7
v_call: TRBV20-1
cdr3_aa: CSARGQGISYF
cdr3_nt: TGCAGTGCTAGAGGGCAGGGGATATCGTACTTC

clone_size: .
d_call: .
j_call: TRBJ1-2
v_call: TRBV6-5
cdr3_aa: CASSRLREANDYTF
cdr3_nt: TGTGCCAGCAGTCGCCTTCGAGAGGCAAATGACTACACCTTC

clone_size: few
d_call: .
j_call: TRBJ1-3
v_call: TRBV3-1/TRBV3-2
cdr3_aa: CASSQREAGNTIYF
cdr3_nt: TGTGCCAGCAGCCAACGGGAAGCGGGAAACACCATATATTTT

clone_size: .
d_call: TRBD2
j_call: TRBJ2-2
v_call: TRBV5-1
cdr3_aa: CASSLAARESTGELFF
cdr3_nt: TGCGCCAGCAGCTTGGCCGCGCGGGAGAGCACCGGGGAGCTGTTTTTT